The clone carrying this T cell receptor beta chain was seen a single time. This sample was taken from a study of T cells in Graves' hyperthyroidism and ophthalmopathy. The germline gives CDR1 MNHEY, CDR2 SVGEGT. The CDR3 extends over 17 amino acids. V gave up 2 bases and J gave up 4 bases; unmatched junction bases: 10. Amplification targeted TCR beta CDR3 regions from RNA transcripts. With the HTBI primer set, the TCR CDR3 went through a first round of RT-PCR. TCRdb re-called the multiplex PCR reads with MiXCR, one entry per CDR3 protein. The profile shows about 350,000 distinct CDR3 sequences, about 15% of them singletons.

The gene calls are TRBV6-2 or TRBV6-3 and TRBJ2-2, with TRBD1 matching 7 bases. The sequence was obtained from a woman younger than 45 with Graves' hyperthyroidism. Sequencing input: blood. CDR3 nucleotides: TGTGCCAGCAGTTACCCGACAGGGCTCCTAGGCACCGGGGAGCTGTTTTTT. It encodes CASSYPTGLLGTGELFF.